This TCR beta chain was sequenced during a study of blood T cell repertoires in COVID-19. Background on the study: There were acute and convalescent COVID-19 samples, and they came from the United States, Italy and Spain. T cells, B-cell-depleted T cells, or PBMCs supplied cDNA or gDNA.

Original processing notes: Quantification of nucleated cells was approximated via reference gene primer amplification. The protocol was immunoSEQ multiplex PCR, while the TCRdb copy is restricted to in-frame clones and leaves out a portion. That table gives V, J and clone size, and the DNA gave D and trimming. The sample has some 400,000 clones; 87% are singletons. The sequence came from a young woman with COVID-19, enrolled during active disease. Specimen: peripheral blood.

The CDR3 sequence is CASSQELAGGMTDTQYF. The CDR3 coding sequence is TGCGCCAGCAGCCAAGAGCTAGCGGGAGGGATGACAGATACGCAGTATTTT. This chain joins TRBV4-3 and TRBJ2-3; 12 bases agree with TRBD2. The CDR3 has 17 residues. V gave up 0 bases and J gave up 3 bases; unmatched junction bases: 4. The germline V gene has CDR1 LGHNA and CDR2 YSLEER.